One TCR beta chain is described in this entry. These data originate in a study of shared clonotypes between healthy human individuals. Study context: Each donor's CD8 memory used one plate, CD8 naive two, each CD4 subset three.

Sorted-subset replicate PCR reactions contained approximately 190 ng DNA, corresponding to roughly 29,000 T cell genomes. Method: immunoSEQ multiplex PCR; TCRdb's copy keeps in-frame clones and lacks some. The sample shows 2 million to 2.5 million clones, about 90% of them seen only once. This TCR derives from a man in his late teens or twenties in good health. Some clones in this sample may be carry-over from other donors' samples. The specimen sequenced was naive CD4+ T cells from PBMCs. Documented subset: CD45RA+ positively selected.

The DNA of the CDR3 is TGTGCCAGCAGGAAAGAATATAGGGCAGGCACAGATACGCAGTATTTT. Translated, it gives CASRKEYRAGTDTQYF. This rearrangement joins TRBV7-9 to TRBJ2-3, with unresolved D. Deletions cut 6 bases from V and 1 base from J, with 17 bases between. The CDR3 is made up of 16 amino acids. Germline CDR1 reads SEHNR; CDR2 reads FQNEAQ (reference sequence).